This T cell receptor (beta chain) was observed in a study of cytomegalovirus exposure and HLA in healthy donors. Findings and caveats of the study: When analyzed later, the rates of TCR association showed variation by HLA locus, with DRB1 the most and HLA-C the fewest. In a later analysis, V- and J-gene trimming of beta chains associated with a DCLRE1C missense variant, replicated independently. Most TCR sequences were rare, but some public TCRs occurred in many donors. Among TCR beta chains, those listed as cytomegalovirus-associated numbered about 160.

This CDR3 has 16 amino acids. The V segment lost 2 bases and the J segment 5 bases; nucleotides outside the gene matches: 10. In germline, CDR1 is SEHNR, CDR2 FQNEAQ (reference sequence). To note about this clone: Antigen specificity is unknown.

The PCR used 60 Vbeta and 13 Jbeta primers. Only in-frame clones appear in the TCRdb table, and some are missing; sequencing was by immunoSEQ multiplex PCR. The data contain 150,000 to 200,000 clones, around 85% of them singletons. This TCR derives from a man aged 50-60 years in good health and CMV-seropositive. This rearrangement joins TRBV7-9 to TRBJ2-5, with 8 positions matching TRBD2. The source material was PBMCs. The CDR3 is CASSLQLGRAMETQYF. The DNA of the CDR3 is TGTGCCAGCAGCTTACAGCTCGGGAGGGCCATGGAGACCCAGTACTTC.